The next 21 T cell receptor beta chains were all read from a single sample in a study of shared clonotypes between healthy human individuals. Assay: immunoSEQ multiplex PCR; the TCRdb copy retains only in-frame clones and omits some. The sample contains about 680,000 clones, around 73% of which appear only once. The source material was memory CD4+ T cells sorted from blood. Subset reported: CD45RA-negative fraction. The source of these receptors is a woman in her thirties in good health.

Regarding this clone: A much larger clone differs by one base, so this may be a read error. The chain couples TRBV5-4 to TRBJ2-3; 7 bases are shared with TRBD2. CDR1 and CDR2 from the germline V gene are SGHNT and YYREEE (reference sequence). The CDR3 is made up of 14 amino acids. The ends lost 4 bases at V and 2 bases at J; junction bases unmatched: 4. CDR3 in amino acids: CASSPGTITDTQYF. The CDR3 nucleotides read TGTGCCAGCAGCCCCGGGACTATCACAGATACGCAGTATTTT.

This sequence joins TRBV6-5 and TRBJ2-7, with D hard to call. CDR1 MNHEY and CDR2 SVGAGI come from the germline V gene. The CDR3 is made up of 15 amino acids. Trimming stripped 0 bases from V and 2 bases from J, with 11 bases between. The CDR3 sequence is CASSYSQTPTYEQYF. CDR3 coding DNA: TGTGCCAGCAGTTACTCTCAGACACCTACCTACGAGCAGTACTTC.

The chain is built from TRBV6-5 and TRBJ2-1; maybe TRBD1 (6 bases). The length of the CDR3 is 12 residues. The V gene lost 5 bases and the J gene lost 9 bases, with 11 bases spanning the gap. Per the germline V gene, CDR1 is MNHEY and CDR2 is SVGAGI. The CDR3 DNA reads TGTGCCAGCAGTCCCAGAGGGGGTGAGCAGTTCTTC. Amino acid sequence: CASSPRGGEQFF.

The sample holds one count of this clone. This chain connects TRBV28 to TRBJ1-2, with D possibly matching TRBD1 (6 bases). In germline, CDR1 is MDHEN, CDR2 SYDVKM. The CDR3 contains 14 residues. Deletions cut 2 bases from V and 4 bases from J, with 11 bases between. Here the CDR3 reads CASSLGGTTYGYTF. The CDR3 DNA sequence: TGTGCCAGCAGTTTAGGCGGGACAACCTATGGCTACACCTTC.

The chain recombines TRBV21-1 with TRBJ2-5. TRBV21-1 is tagged as a pseudogene. This CDR3 comprises 13 residues. Here the CDR3 reads CASSPPRKETQYF. The CDR3 bases are TGTGCCAGTAGCCCGCCAAGGAAAGAGACCCAGTACTTC.

V gene TRBV27 combines with J gene TRBJ2-2; D is unclear. The germline gives CDR1 MNHEY, CDR2 SMNVEV (reference sequence). The CDR3 spans 13 residues. V lost 3 bases, J lost 6 bases, and 8 bases lay in between. The chain's CDR3 is CASSLSQPGELFF. In DNA form, the CDR3 reads TGTGCCAGCAGTTTGAGTCAACCCGGGGAGCTGTTTTTT.

The chain couples TRBV6-8 to TRBJ2-3; TRBD2 aligns across 7 bases. Germline V lookup: CDR1 MNHGY, CDR2 SAAAGT. This CDR3 spans 17 amino acids. V shed 7 bases and J 4 bases; nucleotides not matched to a gene: 17. For the CDR3, the DNA is TGTGCCAGCATCTACCCTTTAAGGGAGGGCCCCTCAGATACGCAGTATTTT. It is translated as CASIYPLREGPSDTQYF.

This clone has only a few counts. The V call is TRBV19, the J call TRBJ1-2, with 8 bases aligning to TRBD1. Trimming at V came to 9 bases and at J to 2 bases, leaving 5 bases not matched to a gene. This CDR3 spans 13 amino acids. Germline CDR1 and CDR2: LNHDA and SQIVND (reference sequence). The CDR3 region has the DNA TGTGCCAGCAAGGGACAGGCGAACTATGGCTACACCTTC. Translated: CASKGQANYGYTF.

This clone appeared a single time. This sample includes further DNA sequences coding for the same CDR3. The chain is built from TRBV7-2 and TRBJ1-1; D gene unclear. V shed 1 base and J shed 3 bases, with 9 bases lying between them. The CDR3 totals 14 residues. Germline loops: CDR1 SGHTA, CDR2 FQGNSA. The CDR3 loop is CASSLVAGDTEAFF. In DNA form, the CDR3 reads TGTGCCAGCAGCTTAGTCGCCGGCGACACTGAAGCTTTCTTT.

Of note for this clone: The sample holds other DNA sequences that translate to the same CDR3. CDR3 coding DNA: TGTGCCAGCAGTGGCGGACAGGTCAACTATGGCTACACCTTC. Translation gives CASSGGQVNYGYTF. This chain uses TRBV2 with TRBJ1-2; 7 bases agree with TRBD1. V shed 4 bases and J 2 bases; nucleotides not matched to a gene: 4. The length of the CDR3 is 14 residues. Germline CDR1 SNHLY, CDR2 FYNNEI.

As regards this clone: A much larger clone is a single base away; this may be a read error. The sample carries other DNA sequences with the same CDR3. This chain joins TRBV28 and TRBJ2-5; D gene ambiguous. In germline, CDR1 is MDHEN, CDR2 SYDVKM. The CDR3 extends over 11 amino acids. The ends were cut back, 2 bases at V and 4 bases at J, with 2 bases in the middle. CDR3: CASSLGETQYF. CDR3 bases: TGTGCCAGCAGTTTAGGAGAGACCCAGTACTTC.

The chain carries TRBV7-9 and TRBJ2-5; D uncertain. Germline CDR1 SEHNR, CDR2 FQNEAQ (reference sequence). The CDR3 covers 14 residues. V was clipped by 0 bases and J by 3 bases, with 8 bases between them. The CDR3 reads CASSLAPSEETQYF. The CDR3 coding sequence is TGTGCCAGCAGCTTAGCGCCCAGTGAAGAGACCCAGTACTTC.

About this clone itself: A much larger clone lies a single base off, so this may be a read error. V is TRBV6-4 and J is TRBJ2-2; D ambiguous. CDR1 is MRHNA and CDR2 is SNTAGT in the germline V gene. Trimming took off 3 bases at V and 1 base at J, with 3 bases between the two ends. The CDR3 extends over 13 amino acids. The CDR3 DNA follows: TGTGCCAGCAGTGAAGAGAACACCGGGGAGCTGTTTTTT. Protein sequence: CASSEENTGELFF.

The V call is TRBV29-1, the J call TRBJ2-1, with D unclear. Germline CDR1 is SQVTM and CDR2 is ANQGSEA. The CDR3 totals 15 residues. The V end lost 4 bases, the J end lost 5 bases, and 18 bases lay between the germline ends. The CDR3 DNA reads as TGCAGCGTTGGTCTCAGGAGTTCTTACAACAATGAGCAGTTCTTC. Encoded protein: CSVGLRSSYNNEQFF.

This clone was seen only a few times. Here the CDR3 DNA reads TGTGCCAGCTCCAGAACAGCAGGCACTGAAGCTTTCTTT. Translation gives CASSRTAGTEAFF. The V gene is TRBV19, the J gene TRBJ1-1, with D unclear. Germline CDR1 LNHDA, CDR2 SQIVND (reference sequence). V was cut by 9 bases and J by 4 bases, with 15 bases left in between. The CDR3 length is 13 residues.

The chain couples TRBV5-1 to TRBJ2-1, with D uncertain. This CDR3 has 14 amino acids. V was trimmed by 1 base and J by 10 bases, leaving 15 bases between them. CDR1 is SGHRS and CDR2 is YFSETQ in the germline V gene. The CDR3 reads CASSLLVSTVEQFF. CDR3 DNA: TGCGCCAGCAGCTTGCTGGTGAGTACCGTAGAGCAGTTCTTC.

This clone was counted a single time. The chain employs TRBV10-3 and TRBJ2-5; 9 nucleotides align to TRBD2. This CDR3 region has 19 residues. J was trimmed by 2 bases and V by 0 bases; bases with no gene match: 13. CDR1 ENHRY and CDR2 SYGVKD come from the germline V gene. As DNA, the CDR3 is TGTGCCATCAGTGAGTCTGGGACTAGCTTCCTTGGGGTACAAGAGACCCAGTACTTC. Translation: CAISESGTSFLGVQETQYF.

This clone occurred many times. This chain uses TRBV14 with TRBJ1-2; no clear D gene. Germline V gene data show CDR1 as SGHDN and CDR2 as FVKESK. The CDR3 consists of 13 residues. V lost 4 bases, J lost 2 bases, and 8 bases lay in between. In DNA form, the CDR3 reads TGTGCCAGCAGCCCATCCCCAAACTATGGCTACACCTTC. Encoded protein: CASSPSPNYGYTF.

The V call is TRBV28, the J call TRBJ1-1, with a weak D call TRBD1 (6 bases). The CDR3 contains 14 residues. With 1 base removed from V and 11 bases from J, the gap between germline ends came to 17 bases. Germline V gene sequence: CDR1 MDHEN, CDR2 SYDVKM. CDR3 DNA: TGTGCCAGCAGTTTATTTGGGGGGGCGCGTAGCGCTTTCTTT. The encoded protein is CASSLFGGARSAFF. The whole variable domain, filled in from reference TRBV28 and TRBJ1-1, reads DVKVTQSSRYLVKRTGEKVFLECVQDMDHENMFWYRQDPGLGLRLIYFSYDVKMKEKGDIPEGYSVSREKKERFSLILESASTNQTSMYLCASSLFGGARSAFFGQGTRLTVV.

A word on this clone: This CDR3 is also generated by other DNA sequences in the sample. The rearrangement uses TRBV7-8 and TRBJ2-6; D is unclear. CDR3 length: 15 residues. CDR1 and CDR2 from the germline V gene are SGHVS and FQNEAQ. V was shortened by 4 bases and J by 0 bases, with 7 bases between the two germline ends. As DNA, the CDR3 is TGTGCCAGCAGCTACAGAGGCTCTGGGGCCAACGTCCTGACTTTC. It encodes CASSYRGSGANVLTF.

The chain employs TRBV11-2 and TRBJ2-2; the D is unclear. There are 11 residues in the CDR3. Trimming removed 9 bases from V and 7 bases from J, with 9 bases in between. Germline assignment: CDR1 SGHAT and CDR2 FQNNGV. CDR3 protein: CASRIIGELFF. CDR3 DNA: TGTGCCAGTAGAATAATCGGGGAGCTGTTTTTT.